This section outlines one TCR beta chain sequence together with its context. Antigen specificity is unknown. This sample is part of a study of OX40 agonist ivuxolimab in advanced cancers. About the study: The patients got ivuxolimab, which is an agonistic anti-OX40 (CD134) antibody. Hepatocellular carcinoma, melanoma, renal cell or head and neck cancer occurred in dose-escalation patients. Points from the study as a whole: A proportion of nonresponders additionally exhibited low normalized T-cell clonal expansion. Clonal expansion among partial responders at 0.1-3.0 mg/kg ranked near the lowest.

Here immunoSEQ multiplex PCR was the method, and the copy in TCRdb shows in-frame clones only, minus some. There are about 70,000 clones in the sample; around 88% occur only once, and 0.86% lies in the top ten. The sequencing used CD4+ or CD8+ T cells sorted from blood, collected in a trial of the OX40 agonist ivuxolimab. This TCR came from an adult with an advanced solid tumor such as melanoma, head and neck, liver or kidney cancer.

The CDR3 DNA is TGCAGCATTTCCTCTGGAAACACCATATATTTT. Amino acid sequence: CSISSGNTIYF. The V and J genes are TRBV29-1 and TRBJ1-3, with D uncertain. The CDR3 is made up of 11 amino acids. Germline values: CDR1 SQVTM, CDR2 ANQGSEA. The V gene lost 8 bases and the J gene lost 0 bases, with 5 bases spanning the gap.